Shown below are 17 T cell receptor beta chains from a single sample sequenced in a study of T cells in Graves' hyperthyroidism and ophthalmopathy. Amplification of TCR beta CDR3 regions used RNA as the template. During a first-round RT-PCR of the TCR CDR3, the HTBI primer set was used. Each CDR3 protein gets one entry after TCRdb re-called the multiplex PCR reads with MiXCR. There are about 610,000 distinct CDR3 sequences in the sample; around 42% occur only once, and around 8% lies in the top ten. Sequencing used peripheral blood or thyroid tissue (not recorded which). The receptors shown here come from a woman aged 18-29 years with Graves' hyperthyroidism.

This chain links TRBV7-9 with TRBJ2-7; a possible D gene is TRBD1 (5 bases). V was cut by 2 bases and J by 4 bases, with 12 bases left in between. Germline assignment: CDR1 SEHNR and CDR2 FQNEAQ (reference sequence). There are 14 residues in the CDR3. CDR3 nucleotides: TGTGCCAGCAGCTTAAGGACAAACCAATACGAGCAGTACTTC. Encoded protein: CASSLRTNQYEQYF.

The V gene is TRBV5-6, the J gene TRBJ1-2; 11 nucleotides agree with TRBD1. CDR3 length: 14 residues. Germline values: CDR1 SGHDT, CDR2 YYEEEE. Trimming cost V 7 bases and J 7 bases; bases outside gene matches: 9. The CDR3, as DNA: TGTGCCAGCGCCCCGGGACAGGGGGTGGTTGGCTACACCTTC. Translation: CASAPGQGVVGYTF.

DNA for the CDR3: TGCAGCAGTGGAGGACAGGGGGCCGACGAGCAGTACTTC. It codes for CSSGGQGADEQYF. The chain carries TRBV29-1 and TRBJ2-7; 11 bases agree with TRBD1. The CDR3 runs 13 residues. The germline V gene has CDR1 SQVTM and CDR2 ANQGSEA. With V trimmed by 8 bases and J by 5 bases, 8 bases remained unmatched.

To note about this clonotype: The final CDR3 position lacks the conserved phenylalanine or tryptophan, pointing to a likely read error. The chain combines TRBV5-1 with TRBJ2-5, with 8 positions matching TRBD1. Trimming removed 6 bases from V and 5 bases from J; junction bases left unmatched: 9. The CDR3 is 14 residues long. The germline V gene encodes CDR1 SGHRS and CDR2 YFSETQ. The CDR3 region has the DNA TGCGCCAGCATCCTGACAGGGGATGGGGAGACCCAGTACCTC. This gives the protein CASILTGDGETQYL.

This clonotype appeared a single time. This chain joins TRBV4-1 and TRBJ1-2; maybe TRBD1 (5 bases). The V gene's germline CDR1 is MGHRA and CDR2 YSYEKL. This CDR3 is built from 14 residues. The ends were cut back, 3 bases at V and 4 bases at J, with 12 bases in the middle. CDR3 bases: TGCGCCAGCAGCCAGGCCGACAGCAGCTATGGCTACACCTTC. Protein sequence: CASSQADSSYGYTF.

This clonotype appeared many times. This chain links TRBV7-2 with TRBJ2-2, with TRBD2 matching 9 bases. J lost 4 bases, V lost 3 bases, and 3 bases had no gene match. The CDR3 has 15 amino acids. The germline gives CDR1 SGHTA, CDR2 FQGNSA. As DNA, the CDR3 is TGTGCCAGCAGCTTGGGACTAGCAGCCACCGGGGAGCTGTTTTTT. It is translated as CASSLGLAATGELFF.

The sample holds many counts of this clonotype. The chain combines TRBV2 with TRBJ1-1; D is unresolved. The CDR3 runs to 17 residues. Deletions cut 5 bases from V and 3 bases from J, with 22 bases between. Germline V CDR1 and CDR2: SNHLY, FYNNEI. The CDR3 DNA is TGTGCCAGCAGTATCCGGTTTAACAGAAGAGTGGACACTGAAGCTTTCTTT. Encoded protein: CASSIRFNRRVDTEAFF. The full variable domain, in which reference TRBV2 and TRBJ1-1 provide the parts outside the CDR3, is EPEVTQTPSHQVTQMGQEVILRCVPISNHLYFYWYRQILGQKVEFLVSFYNNEISEKSEIFDDQFSVERPDGSNFTLKIRSTKLEDSAMYFCASSIRFNRRVDTEAFFGQGTRLTVV.

The V gene is TRBV7-9, the J gene TRBJ1-2; D uncertain. This CDR3 is 15 amino acids long. Germline CDR1 is SEHNR and CDR2 is FQNEAQ (reference sequence). V dropped 6 bases and J dropped 4 bases, with 18 bases sitting between them. The CDR3 bases are TGTGCCAGCAGTAGCAAGATCCATCTGGGCTATGGCTACACCTTC. This translates into CASSSKIHLGYGYTF.

V usage is TRBV9 and J usage is TRBJ1-4; D is ambiguous. Germline CDR1 is SGDLS and CDR2 is YYNGEE. Between the trimmed V and J ends, which lost 1 base and 2 bases, there was a span of 6 bases. The CDR3 consists of 14 residues. CDR3 nucleotides: TGTGCCAGCAGCGTAAGGCAGACTAATGAAAAACTGTTTTTT. Encoded protein: CASSVRQTNEKLFF.

This clonotype was seen a few times. The J gene is TRBJ2-7, the V gene TRBV20-1; a weak D match, TRBD2 (6 bases). This CDR3 contains 15 residues. The V and J ends lost 0 bases and 5 bases respectively, with 17 bases between them. Germline V lookup: CDR1 DFQATT, CDR2 SNEGSKA (reference sequence). This CDR3 is CSARDSSVLGNEQYF. The CDR3 nucleotides read TGCAGTGCTAGAGATTCTAGCGTCCTGGGGAACGAGCAGTACTTC.

The table lists this clonotype with many counts. The J gene is TRBJ1-2, the V gene TRBV7-9; the D gene is possibly TRBD1 (5 bases). Germline values: CDR1 SEHNR, CDR2 FQNEAQ (reference sequence). V shed 4 bases and J shed 5 bases, with 11 bases lying between them. The CDR3 runs 13 residues. This CDR3 is CASSSRGNYGYTF. As DNA, the CDR3 is TGTGCCAGCAGCTCGAGGGGCAATTATGGCTACACCTTC.

This clonotype was detected a few times. This chain connects TRBV29-1 to TRBJ2-3; possibly TRBD1 for D (6 bases). Germline assignment: CDR1 SQVTM and CDR2 ANQGSEA. The CDR3 is 13 residues long. Trimming removed 6 bases from V and 8 bases from J, with 18 bases in between. CDR3 amino acids: CSVGAQDISTQYF. The DNA of the CDR3 is TGCAGCGTGGGGGCCCAGGATATCAGTACGCAGTATTTT.

This clonotype was observed many times. The chain uses TRBV6-5 and TRBJ1-2; D unresolved. V lost 3 bases and J 6 bases, leaving 14 bases between the germline ends. This CDR3 is 14 amino acids long. Germline CDR1 is MNHEY and CDR2 is SVGAGI. The CDR3 sequence is CASSYSWTVDGYTF. The CDR3 nucleotides are TGTGCCAGCAGTTATTCCTGGACTGTGGATGGCTACACCTTC.

This clonotype was counted many times. The chain joins TRBV12-3 or TRBV12-4 to TRBJ2-7; 8 nucleotides align to TRBD1. This CDR3 has 16 residues. V dropped 5 bases and J dropped 3; count of bases not matched to a gene: 12. The CDR3 here is CASSTPDGTGIYEQYF. The CDR3 DNA is TGTGCCAGCAGTACCCCCGACGGGACAGGTATCTACGAGCAGTACTTC.

This clonotype was observed a handful of times. This chain joins TRBV20-1 and TRBJ2-7, with 11 positions matching TRBD1. The V segment lost 3 bases and the J segment 3 bases; nucleotides outside the gene matches: 16. The CDR3 is 18 amino acids. Germline CDR1 reads DFQATT; CDR2 reads SNEGSKA (reference sequence). CDR3 region: CSARLPGQGVSGGYEQYF. DNA of the CDR3: TGCAGTGCTAGGTTACCGGGACAGGGGGTTTCCGGGGGCTACGAGCAGTACTTC.

The chain is built from TRBV12-5 and TRBJ2-2; D is possibly TRBD1 (5 bases). The CDR3 totals 16 residues. The V gene lost 3 bases and the J gene lost 1 base, with 12 bases spanning the gap. The germline V gene has CDR1 LGHNT and CDR2 FRNRAP. The CDR3 reads CASGLHSQGNTGELFF. The DNA of the CDR3 is TGTGCTAGTGGTTTACACTCGCAGGGGAACACCGGGGAGCTGTTTTTT.

This clonotype was counted only a few times. The V and J genes are TRBV18 and TRBJ2-1, with a weak D call TRBD2 (6 bases). Trimming left V 2 bases short and J 5 bases short, with 7 bases between. CDR1 is KGHSH and CDR2 is LQKENI in the germline V gene. This CDR3 has 13 residues. The CDR3 nucleotides are TGTGCCAGCTCACCATTAGCGGACAATGAGCAGTTCTTC. Protein product: CASSPLADNEQFF.